These T cell receptor beta chains were read from a single sample in a study of human T cells and chemical hapten exposure. Each CDR3 protein is one row after TCRdb ran MiXCR on the RACE reads. The profile shows around 27,000 distinct CDR3 sequences, about 5.6% of them singletons. Sequenced material: whole blood, taken in connection with sensitization to the hapten diphenylcyclopropenone (DPC). Every receptor here comes from a man in his thirties or forties with alopecia areata. Some clones in this sample may be carry-over from other donors' samples. Each CDR3 is given with its conserved first and last residue. A D gene is named only where the DNA matches it firmly. Size tells how often a clone was seen (once, few, many) or the class of an expanded clone, and some rows leave it out.

CDR3aa,CDR3nt,abundance,j_gene,v_gene,d_gene,len
CASSPAAAHWSGNSPLHF,TGTGCCAGCAGCCCCGCCGCTGCCCATTGGTCCGGAAATTCACCCCTCCACTTT,many,TRBJ1-6,TRBV6-6,-,18
CASSLTDNPYGYTF,TGTGCCAGCAGCTTGACTGACAACCCCTATGGCTACACCTTC,many,TRBJ1-2,TRBV5-5,-,14
CASQVGAGNTIYF,TGTGCCAGCCAGGTGGGGGCTGGAAACACCATATATTTT,many,TRBJ1-3,TRBV12-3/TRBV12-4,-,13
CAWRGLGGYGYTF,TGTGCCTGGAGGGGTCTTGGTGGCTATGGCTACACCTTC,many,TRBJ1-2,TRBV30,-,13
CSVEDVRDYEQYF,TGCAGCGTTGAAGATGTAAGGGACTACGAGCAGTACTTC,many,TRBJ2-7,TRBV29-1,-,13
CSAPDTSSYNEQFF,TGCAGTGCTCCCGACACAAGCTCCTACAATGAGCAGTTCTTC,many,TRBJ2-1,TRBV20-1,-,14
CASRRGADTQYF,TGTGCCAGCAGAAGGGGGGCAGATACGCAGTATTTT,-,TRBJ2-3,TRBV28,-,12
CSAGSGQGTDTQYF,TGCAGTGCGGGATCGGGACAGGGGACAGATACGCAGTATTTT,many,TRBJ2-3,TRBV20-1,TRBD1,14
CASSLERYRPPLAPEAFF,TGTGCCAGCAGCTTAGAAAGGTACCGGCCCCCCCTAGCCCCTGAAGCTTTCTTT,many,TRBJ1-1,TRBV7-9,-,18
CSAGTRSHEQYF,TGCAGCGCCGGGACTAGGTCCCACGAGCAGTACTTC,many,TRBJ2-7,TRBV29-1,TRBD2,12
CSPQRDTYGYTF,TGCAGTCCACAACGGGACACCTATGGCTACACCTTC,-,TRBJ1-2,TRBV20-1,-,12
CALGSDSAYEQYF,TGTGCCCTCGGATCCGACAGCGCCTACGAGCAGTACTTC,many,TRBJ2-7,TRBV2,-,13
CASSSPNGYTF,TGTGCCAGCAGCTCCCCCAATGGCTACACCTTC,many,TRBJ1-2,TRBV5-5,-,11
CAWSVTTGQNQPQHF,TGTGCCTGGAGTGTGACGACAGGGCAGAATCAGCCCCAGCATTTT,many,TRBJ1-5,TRBV30,TRBD1,15
CASSPGGHGADTQYF,TGTGCCAGCTCACCAGGAGGACACGGAGCAGATACGCAGTATTTT,many,TRBJ2-3,TRBV18,-,15
CSARLAGREQFF,TGCAGTGCGAGACTAGCGGGTCGCGAGCAGTTCTTC,-,TRBJ2-1,TRBV20-1,TRBD2,12
CSAITSGRVTDTQYF,TGCAGTGCTATCACTAGCGGGAGGGTTACAGATACGCAGTATTTT,many,TRBJ2-3,TRBV20-1,TRBD2,15
CASRGYHPGRDQPNYGYTF,TGTGCCAGCAGGGGGTACCACCCGGGCCGTGACCAGCCTAACTATGGCTACACCTTC,many,TRBJ1-2,TRBV3-1,-,19
CSAGRTSGNTGELFF,TGCAGTGCTGGAAGGACTAGCGGCAACACCGGGGAGCTGTTTTTT,many,TRBJ2-2,TRBV20-1,TRBD2,15
CSASGGILNTEAFF,TGCAGTGCTAGCGGAGGCATTTTGAACACTGAAGCTTTCTTT,many,TRBJ1-1,TRBV20-1,-,14
CASTAGTSGGAEFLTDTQYF,TGCGCCAGCACTGCCGGGACTAGCGGGGGGGCCGAATTTTTGACAGATACGCAGTATTTT,many,TRBJ2-3,TRBV10-2,TRBD2,20
CASSRRYYGYTF,TGTGCCAGCAGCCGTCGGTATTATGGCTACACCTTC,many,TRBJ1-2,TRBV12-3/TRBV12-4,-,12
CASSSDASGGAHEQFF,TGTGCCAGCAGCTCTGATGCTAGCGGGGGGGCCCATGAGCAGTTCTTC,many,TRBJ2-1,TRBV7-2,TRBD2,16
CASSSGTGPYEQYF,TGTGCCAGCAGTTCCGGGACAGGCCCTTACGAGCAGTACTTC,many,TRBJ2-7,TRBV12-3/TRBV12-4,TRBD1,14
CASSRQGRDEKLFF,TGTGCCAGCAGTCGACAGGGGAGGGATGAAAAACTGTTTTTT,many,TRBJ1-4,TRBV27,TRBD1,14
CASSLDLSGGTDTQYF,TGTGCCAGCAGTCTAGACCTTAGCGGGGGCACAGATACGCAGTATTTT,many,TRBJ2-3,TRBV6-5,TRBD2,16
CASSLSQVGEQYF,TGTGCCAGCAGTTTGTCACAGGTTGGCGAGCAGTACTTC,medium-sized,TRBJ2-7,TRBV27,-,13
CASSQGDQGASNQPQHF,TGTGCCAGCAGCCAAGGAGATCAGGGGGCAAGCAATCAGCCCCAGCATTTT,many,TRBJ1-5,TRBV4-2,TRBD1,17
CASSATVGNTEAFF,TGTGCCAGCAGCGCGACGGTAGGGAACACTGAAGCTTTCTTT,many,TRBJ1-1,TRBV9,-,14
CAWTAGRYEQYF,TGTGCCTGGACGGCAGGGCGCTACGAGCAGTACTTC,many,TRBJ2-7,TRBV30,-,12
CASSPRGDYGYTF,TGTGCCAGCAGCCCCCGGGGAGACTATGGCTACACCTTC,many,TRBJ1-2,TRBV12-3/TRBV12-4,-,13
CSARVGYRDPTNEKLFF,TGCAGTGCTAGAGTCGGGTACAGGGATCCAACTAATGAAAAACTGTTTTTT,many,TRBJ1-4,TRBV20-1,-,17
CASSLLGGSGHTQYF,TGCGCCAGCAGCCTACTCGGGGGGTCAGGTCATACGCAGTATTTT,many,TRBJ2-3,TRBV4-3,TRBD2,15